The 3 T cell receptor beta chains below all came from one sample that was sequenced in a study of PD-1 blockade in classical Hodgkin lymphoma (dated by TCRdb to 2018 to 2020). Libraries were built with the immunoSEQ multiplex PCR assay. Drawn from immuneACCESS, this table holds only the in-frame rearrangements with V and J called that TCRdb kept. Clones are partly lost; checked studies trace under half to an unresolved V gene and leave the rest unexplained. The sample table shows about 90,000 clones, and around nine tenths are seen once. The top ten clonotypes cover under 3% of the sample. The intended sense of this specimen's time point label: cycle 4 day 1 (C4D1), after less than 7 weeks of nivolumab. Relapse after autologous stem cell transplantation had occurred in all trial patients, and cohorts A, B and C were distinguished by prior brentuximab vedotin exposure. The source material was peripheral blood mononuclear cells (PBMCs), sampled before the fourth cycle of nivolumab. These receptors were collected from a human donor with classical Hodgkin lymphoma.

The rearrangement uses TRBV5-8 and TRBJ1-2, with D perhaps TRBD1 (6 bases). The CDR3 extends over 12 amino acids. Trimming stripped 3 bases from V and 8 bases from J, with 11 bases between. CDR1 SGHTS and CDR2 YDEGEE come from the germline V gene. The CDR3 spells CASSYRVQGYTF. DNA of the CDR3: TGTGCCAGCAGCTACAGGGTGCAGGGCTACACCTTC.

The sample holds a few counts of this clone. The chain carries TRBV6-5 and TRBJ1-6; D remains ambiguous. The V gene lost 4 bases and the J gene lost 7 bases, with 8 bases spanning the gap. Looked up from germline, CDR1 is MNHEY and CDR2 is SVGAGI. This CDR3 comprises 13 residues. DNA for the CDR3: TGTGCCAGCAGTTTGACTGAGAATTCACCCCTCCACTTT. Translating gives CASSLTENSPLHF.

The chain links TRBV6-4 to TRBJ1-2; D is perhaps TRBD1 (6 bases). V was trimmed by 3 bases and J by 0 bases, leaving 11 bases between them. The CDR3 is made up of 15 amino acids. Per germline, CDR1 MRHNA and CDR2 SNTAGT. CDR3 nucleotide sequence: TGTGCCAGCAGTGAGACGGACAGTCCTAACTATGGCTACACCTTC. It encodes CASSETDSPNYGYTF.